This T cell receptor (beta chain) is from a study of cytomegalovirus exposure and HLA in healthy donors. Broader study findings: Rarity characterized most TCR sequences, yet some public TCRs appeared in many donors.

CDR1 and CDR2 from the germline V gene are MGHRA and YSYEKL. V lost 0 bases and J lost 7; bases outside the gene matches: 9. The CDR3 is made up of 15 amino acids. Assay: immunoSEQ multiplex PCR; the TCRdb copy retains only in-frame clones and omits some. The sample lists fewer than 90,000 clones, 94% occurring once. Remarks on this clone: The antigen remains undetermined.

The TCR was taken from a woman aged 18-29 years in good health and CMV-seronegative. V gene TRBV4-1 combines with J gene TRBJ2-7; 7 bases are a match to TRBD1. Sequencing was done on a sample of PBMCs. The CDR3 is CASSQEARGSGEQYF. The CDR3 nucleotides read TGCGCCAGCAGCCAAGAGGCCAGGGGGTCGGGGGAGCAGTACTTC.